These 19 T cell receptor beta chains share one sample of origin, sequenced in a study of T cell repertoires in cytomegalovirus infection. No antigen is known for these receptors. TCRdb reprocessed the reads with MiXCR, giving one entry per CDR3 protein. The sample holds around 770,000 distinct CDR3 sequences; 29% are singletons and the top ten take over 10%. Material: cultured CD8+ T cells from PBMCs, obtained from culture after CMV antigen stimulation. These receptors were taken from a human donor in good health (CMV status not recorded). Some clones in this sample may be carry-over from other donors' samples.

In this sample, this clonotype turned up a few times. The chain combines TRBV7-3 with TRBJ2-5; TRBD1 aligns across 7 bases. V shed 0 bases, J shed 5 bases, and the junction held 6 bases outside the gene matches. This CDR3 has 15 amino acids. The V gene's germline CDR1 is SGHTA and CDR2 FQGTGA. CDR3 sequence reads: CASSLTDRVGETQYF. For the CDR3, the DNA is TGTGCCAGCAGCTTAACTGACAGGGTTGGGGAGACCCAGTACTTC.

The V and J genes are TRBV20-1 and TRBJ1-1; D remains ambiguous. The CDR3 covers 12 residues. Germline-derived CDR1 and CDR2 are DFQATT and SNEGSKA (reference sequence). As DNA, the CDR3 is TGCAGCCAAGGGCGGCAACCCACTGAAGCTTTCTTT. Protein product: CSQGRQPTEAFF.

This clonotype was seen repeatedly, ten times or more. The chain has TRBV20-1 and TRBJ1-1, with 7 bases aligning to TRBD1. The CDR3 loop spans 14 amino acids. Germline V gives CDR1 DFQATT, CDR2 SNEGSKA (reference sequence). V lost 2 bases to trimming and J lost 5 bases; unmatched junction nucleotides: 8. CDR3 protein: CSARPPGQWTEAFF. The CDR3 DNA reads TGCAGTGCTAGACCCCCGGGACAGTGGACTGAAGCTTTCTTT.

The chain links TRBV6-2 or TRBV6-3 to TRBJ2-7; no firm D call. Germline values: CDR1 MNHEY, CDR2 SVGEGT. The CDR3 has 12 residues. Trimming removed 2 bases at V and 5 bases at J, with 7 bases between. CDR3 DNA sequence: TGTGCCAGCAGTTACCCCGAAAACGAGCAGTACTTC. Translation gives CASSYPENEQYF.

This clonotype was picked up one time. The chain employs TRBV27 and TRBJ2-2; 8 positions match TRBD1. This CDR3 has 15 amino acids. After removal of 1 base from V and 4 bases from J, the junction contained 2 bases not matched to a gene. Germline-derived CDR1 and CDR2 are MNHEY and SMNVEV (reference sequence). The CDR3 sequence: CASSLLQGATGELFF. The CDR3 DNA reads as TGTGCCAGCAGTTTATTGCAGGGGGCCACCGGGGAGCTGTTTTTT.

Ten or more counts support this clonotype. The J gene is TRBJ1-4, the V gene TRBV7-2, with 8 bases matching TRBD1. V lost 1 base to trimming and J lost 5 bases; unmatched junction nucleotides: 12. Looked up from germline, CDR1 is SGHTA and CDR2 is FQGNSA. The CDR3 is made up of 18 amino acids. For the CDR3, the DNA is TGTGCCAGCAGCTTAGTAGGGTTTAACCGGGACAGGAATGAAAAACTGTTTTTT. Translation: CASSLVGFNRDRNEKLFF.

This clonotype was counted a single time. This chain connects TRBV6-1 to TRBJ2-2; the match to TRBD1 covers 9 bases. This CDR3 comprises 15 residues. V was clipped by 5 bases and J by 7 bases; unmatched bases: 8. Looked up from germline, CDR1 is MNHNS and CDR2 is SASEGT. The CDR3 sequence is CASSSGTGWIGELFF. DNA of the CDR3: TGTGCCAGCAGTTCCGGGACAGGGTGGATCGGGGAGCTGTTTTTT.

This clonotype was counted a few times. The J gene is TRBJ2-3, the V gene TRBV11-1, with 9 bases that match TRBD1. Losses at the gene ends were 2 bases for V and 3 bases for J; bases not matched to a gene: 12. Germline lookup yields CDR1 SGHAT and CDR2 FQDESV (reference sequence). The CDR3 runs to 18 residues. The CDR3 spells CASSLTIIDRGETDTQYF. As DNA, the CDR3 is TGTGCCAGCAGCTTAACGATAATCGACAGGGGGGAAACAGATACGCAGTATTTT.

The V call is TRBV3-1, the J call TRBJ1-1, with D maybe TRBD1 (6 bases). Germline assignment: CDR1 LGHDT and CDR2 YNNKEL (reference sequence). V was trimmed by 4 bases and J by 2 bases, leaving 14 bases between them. CDR3 length: 15 amino acids. The CDR3 protein is CASSLRGAYNTEAFF. The CDR3 DNA sequence: TGTGCCAGCAGCCTCAGGGGCGCGTATAACACTGAAGCTTTCTTT.

This clonotype turned up a few times. This rearrangement joins TRBV4-1 to TRBJ2-2, with D hard to call. With 0 bases removed from V and 4 bases from J, the gap between germline ends came to 15 bases. This CDR3 region has 17 residues. The germline CDR1 and CDR2 sequences are MGHRA and YSYEKL. CDR3 nucleotides: TGCGCCAGCAGCCAAGAGGCAGATTTCGGTGGCACCGGGGAGCTGTTTTTT. This sequence encodes CASSQEADFGGTGELFF.

CDR3 amino acids: CASSPKGPHNPPGYTF. The CDR3 DNA is TGTGCCAGCAGTCCTAAGGGGCCGCACAACCCGCCGGGCTACACCTTC. This sequence joins TRBV9 and TRBJ1-2; tentative D call: TRBD1 (5 bases). CDR3 length: 16 amino acids. Trimming took off 5 bases at V and 8 bases at J, with 25 bases between the two ends. Germline CDR1 is SGDLS and CDR2 is YYNGEE. The variable domain in full, completed from reference TRBV9 and TRBJ1-2, reads DSGVTQTPKHLITATGQRVTLRCSPRSGDLSVYWYQQSLDQGLQFLIQYYNGEERAKGNILERFSAQQFPDLHSELNLSSLELGDSALYFCASSPKGPHNPPGYTFGSGTRLTVV.

This clonotype was counted a single time. CDR3 residues: CASSQGGHSVTEAFF. In DNA, the CDR3 is TGCGCCAGCAGCCAAGGGGGACATTCAGTGACTGAAGCTTTCTTT. This sequence joins TRBV4-1 and TRBJ1-1; D might be TRBD1 (6 bases). The V end was cut by 1 base, the J end by 5 bases, with 14 bases between. This CDR3 comprises 15 residues. The germline V gene has CDR1 MGHRA and CDR2 YSYEKL.

This clonotype was recorded at least ten times. The chain joins TRBV19 to TRBJ2-1, with no clear D. Per the germline V gene, CDR1 is LNHDA and CDR2 is SQIVND (reference sequence). The CDR3 loop spans 15 amino acids. V gave up 3 bases and J gave up 4 bases, with 13 bases separating them. The CDR3 region is CASSIGGSPYNEQFF. The DNA for the CDR3 is TGTGCCAGTAGTATTGGTGGAAGCCCATACAATGAGCAGTTCTTC.

The genes are TRBV2 and TRBJ1-6; D might be TRBD1 (6 bases). This CDR3 contains 14 residues. The V end lost 7 bases, the J end lost 8 bases, and 15 bases lay between the germline ends. Germline values: CDR1 SNHLY, CDR2 FYNNEI. CDR3 sequence reads: CASTFGGVDSPLHF. As DNA, the CDR3 is TGTGCCAGCACCTTCGGGGGCGTCGATTCACCCCTCCACTTT.

This clonotype was observed many times. DNA of the CDR3: TGTGCCAGCAGCCTCCTAGCGGGGGGGGACAATGAGCAGTTCTTC. Its protein product is CASSLLAGGDNEQFF. The gene calls are TRBV7-2 and TRBJ2-1; 12 nucleotides agree with TRBD2. Trimming removed 5 bases from V and 5 bases from J; junction bases left unmatched: 4. CDR1 is SGHTA, CDR2 FQGNSA, per germline. The CDR3 totals 15 residues.

The gene calls are TRBV5-4 and TRBJ2-2, with 9 bases aligning to TRBD1. CDR1 is SGHNT and CDR2 is YYREEE in the germline V gene (reference sequence). V lost 2 bases to trimming and J lost 2 bases; unmatched junction nucleotides: 7. There are 17 residues in the CDR3. CDR3 sequence: CASSFPTGQGNTGELFF. CDR3 DNA: TGTGCCAGCAGCTTCCCTACGGGACAGGGAAACACCGGGGAGCTGTTTTTT.

This chain joins TRBV23-1 and TRBJ1-5, with D unresolved. TRBV23-1 is an ORF; its function is uncertain. This CDR3 comprises 13 residues. The V gene lost 4 bases and the J gene lost 7 bases, with 11 bases spanning the gap. CDR3 residues: CASSRAGRQPQHF. The CDR3 region has the DNA TGCGCCAGCAGTCGCGCGGGAAGGCAGCCCCAGCATTTT.

This sequence joins TRBV6-1 and TRBJ1-4; no definite D call. The CDR3 is 15 amino acids. Trimming removed 3 bases at V and 7 bases at J, with 15 bases between. Germline CDR1 and CDR2: MNHNS and SASEGT. CDR3 in amino acids: CASSDLPARSEKLFF. The CDR3 DNA follows: TGTGCCAGCAGTGATTTGCCGGCTCGGAGTGAAAAACTGTTTTTT.

This clonotype was seen only a few times. This rearrangement joins TRBV6-2 or TRBV6-3 to TRBJ2-2; D gene ambiguous. Germline-derived CDR1 and CDR2 are MNHEY and SVGEGT. V was pared by 11 bases and J by 1 base, with 8 bases between. This CDR3 is 12 amino acids long. The CDR3 DNA follows: TGTGCCGTTCAGCTGAACACCGGGGAGCTGTTTTTT. It yields the protein CAVQLNTGELFF.